The rows below give T cell receptor beta chains drawn from one sample of a study of T cell responses to AZD1222 COVID-19 vaccine. Assay used: immunoSEQ multiplex PCR; TCRdb lists only in-frame clones, some missing. The sample comprises 65,000 to 85,000 clones, around 85% of which are singletons, and 8% to 13% rests with the top ten. The sample was peripheral blood, taken 28 days after the second AZD1222 dose. The receptors stem from an adult who received the AZD1222 COVID-19 vaccine. The CDR3 runs from the conserved cysteine through the conserved F or W. A D gene is named only where the DNA matches it firmly. Clone size, where shown, is once, few, many, or a class for clones that have expanded.

D,V,J,size,CDR3,DNA
-,TRBV7-8,TRBJ2-2,-,CASRITSAGELFF,TGTGCCAGCAGAATTACATCGGCCGGGGAGCTGTTTTTT
-,TRBV19,TRBJ1-5,once,CATTGYSNQPQHF,TGTGCCACAACCGGGTATAGCAATCAGCCCCAGCATTTT
-,TRBV10-3,TRBJ2-1,-,CAISVKFEQFF,TGTGCCATCAGTGTGAAGTTTGAGCAGTTCTTC
-,TRBV7-9,TRBJ2-2,-,CASSQRRTPPGELFF,TGTGCCAGCAGCCAGAGGCGGACCCCCCCCGGGGAGCTGTTTTTT
-,TRBV7-6,TRBJ1-5,once,CASSSGNQPQHF,TGTGCCAGCAGCTCCGGCAATCAGCCCCAGCATTTT
-,TRBV7-9,TRBJ1-3,-,CASSDLRSGNTIYF,TGTGCCAGCAGTGATTTACGGTCTGGAAACACCATATATTTT
TRBD2,TRBV19,TRBJ2-5,-,CASSRTSGDQETQYF,TGTGCCAGTAGCAGGACTAGCGGGGACCAAGAGACCCAGTACTTC
-,TRBV7-9,TRBJ2-1,-,CASSRMVPGVAEEQFF,TGTGCCAGCAGCCGGATGGTCCCAGGGGTCGCGGAAGAGCAGTTCTTC
-,TRBV14,TRBJ1-4,-,CASSQDTTFEKLFF,TGTGCCAGCAGCCAAGATACCACATTCGAAAAACTGTTTTTT
-,TRBV6-5,TRBJ1-6,-,CASSYRRNSPLHF,TGTGCCAGCAGTTACCGACGTAATTCACCCCTCCACTTT
-,TRBV27,TRBJ2-2,-,CASSLLANTGELFF,TGTGCCAGCAGTTTATTGGCGAACACCGGGGAGCTGTTTTTT
TRBD1,TRBV5-1,TRBJ2-3,-,CASSLTGALSGTDTQYF,TGCGCCAGCAGCTTGACAGGGGCCCTGTCCGGCACAGATACGCAGTATTTT
TRBD1,TRBV9,TRBJ2-3,once,CASGVGGSGTDTQYF,TGTGCCAGCGGCGTAGGGGGCTCTGGCACAGATACGCAGTATTTT
-,TRBV19,TRBJ1-5,once,CASSKGPSTVSNQPQHF,TGTGCCAGTAGTAAAGGCCCCTCGACAGTTAGCAATCAGCCCCAGCATTTT
-,TRBV3-1/TRBV3-2,TRBJ1-3,-,CASSQSTGNTIYF,TGTGCCAGCAGCCAATCTACTGGAAACACCATATATTTT
-,TRBV9,TRBJ2-3,-,CASSELLSTDTQYF,TGTGCCAGCAGCGAGTTGCTAAGCACAGATACGCAGTATTTT
-,TRBV5-4,TRBJ2-7,-,CASSFGAYEQYF,TGTGCCAGCAGCTTCGGGGCCTACGAGCAGTACTTC
TRBD1,TRBV4-2,TRBJ1-3,-,CASSSGQGSDTIYF,TGTGCCAGCAGCTCGGGACAGGGGAGTGACACCATATATTTT
-,TRBV16,TRBJ1-4,-,CASSRGPNEKLFF,TGTGCCAGCAGCCGGGGGCCGAATGAAAAACTGTTTTTT
-,TRBV6-5,TRBJ1-1,-,CASNEGGQVTEAFF,TGTGCCAGCAACGAGGGGGGGCAGGTCACTGAAGCTTTCTTT
-,TRBV6-6,TRBJ1-3,-,CASSWGNTIYF,TGTGCCAGCAGTTGGGGAAACACCATATATTTT
TRBD1,TRBV3-1/TRBV3-2,TRBJ1-2,-,CASSQATGAYGYTF,TGTGCCAGCAGCCAAGCGACAGGGGCCTATGGCTACACCTTC
-,TRBV7-2,TRBJ1-1,-,CASSLSRWRSTEAFF,TGTGCCAGCAGCTTAAGCCGTTGGAGGAGCACTGAAGCTTTCTTT
-,TRBV24-1,TRBJ1-2,-,CATSPNRLLYGYTF,TGTGCCACCAGTCCGAACAGATTGCTCTATGGCTACACCTTC
-,TRBV7-3,TRBJ1-3,-,CASSLNTGNTIYF,TGTGCCAGCAGCTTAAACACTGGAAACACCATATATTTT
TRBD2,TRBV10-3,TRBJ2-2,-,CAISEIQTSGGANTGELFF,TGTGCCATCAGTGAGATCCAGACTAGCGGGGGCGCGAACACCGGGGAGCTGTTTTTT
-,TRBV5-4,TRBJ2-1,-,CASSLLGNEQFF,TGTGCCAGCAGCTTGTTGGGAAATGAGCAGTTCTTC
-,TRBV20-1,TRBJ1-5,-,CSAAMNQPQHF,TGCAGTGCCGCTATGAATCAGCCCCAGCATTTT
TRBD1,TRBV9,TRBJ1-4,few,CASSVAGTGGHEKLFF,TGTGCCAGCAGCGTAGCGGGGACAGGGGGGCACGAAAAACTGTTTTTT
TRBD1,TRBV6-4,TRBJ2-5,few,CASSAGTGETQYF,TGTGCCAGCAGCGCCGGGACAGGAGAGACCCAGTACTTC
TRBD1,TRBV5-1,TRBJ2-1,few,CASSLDLGQGYNNEQFF,TGCGCCAGCAGCTTGGATCTGGGACAGGGGTATAACAATGAGCAGTTCTTC
-,TRBV4-1,TRBJ2-5,-,CASSQDGFGSETQYF,TGCGCCAGCAGCCAAGATGGATTTGGCTCAGAGACCCAGTACTTC
TRBD2,TRBV5-5,TRBJ2-3,once,CASRQRGSGGEADTQYF,TGTGCCAGCAGACAACGTGGGAGCGGGGGGGAAGCAGATACGCAGTATTTT
-,TRBV28,TRBJ1-5,-,CASSFRVNQPQHF,TGTGCCAGCAGTTTCAGGGTCAATCAGCCCCAGCATTTT
TRBD1,TRBV19,TRBJ2-3,-,CASSMGQATDTQYF,TGTGCCAGTAGTATGGGACAGGCCACAGATACGCAGTATTTT
TRBD1,TRBV19,TRBJ2-3,-,CASSTTGPREQYF,TGTGCCAGTAGTACGACAGGGCCTAGGGAGCAGTATTTT
-,TRBV21-1,TRBJ1-2,few,CAIDKTYRDGGGYTF,TGTGCCATCGATAAAACCTACAGGGATGGGGGCGGCTACACCTTC
TRBD1,TRBV6-1,TRBJ2-7,-,CASSEARQGEQYF,TGTGCCAGCAGTGAAGCGCGACAGGGCGAGCAGTACTTC
-,TRBV6-5,TRBJ1-5,-,CASSYASAQPQHF,TGTGCCAGCAGTTACGCCAGCGCTCAGCCCCAGCATTTT
-,TRBV15,TRBJ2-1,-,CATSRDSGEWYDEQFF,TGTGCCACCAGCAGAGATTCGGGAGAGTGGTACGATGAGCAGTTCTTC